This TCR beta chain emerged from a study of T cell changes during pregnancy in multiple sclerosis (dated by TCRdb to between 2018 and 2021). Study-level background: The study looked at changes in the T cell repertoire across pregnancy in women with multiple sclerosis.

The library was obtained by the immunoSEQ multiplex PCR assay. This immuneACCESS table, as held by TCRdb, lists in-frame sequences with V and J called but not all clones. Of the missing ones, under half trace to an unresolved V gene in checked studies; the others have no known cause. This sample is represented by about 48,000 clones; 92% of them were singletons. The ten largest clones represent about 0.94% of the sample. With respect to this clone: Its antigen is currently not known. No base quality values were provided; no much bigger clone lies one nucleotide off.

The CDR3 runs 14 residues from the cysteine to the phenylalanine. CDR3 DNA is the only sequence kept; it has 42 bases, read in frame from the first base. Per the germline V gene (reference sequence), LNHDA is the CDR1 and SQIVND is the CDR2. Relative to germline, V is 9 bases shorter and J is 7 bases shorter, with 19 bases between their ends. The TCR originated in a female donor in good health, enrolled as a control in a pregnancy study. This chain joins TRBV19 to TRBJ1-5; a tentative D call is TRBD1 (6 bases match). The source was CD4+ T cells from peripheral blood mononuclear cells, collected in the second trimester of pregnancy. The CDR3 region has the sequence CASRQDHYLQPQHF. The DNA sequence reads TGTGCCAGCCGACAGGACCATTATCTCCAGCCCCAGCATTTT.